The clone carrying this T cell receptor beta chain was found many times. The antigen remains undetermined. This entry comes from a study of neurological immune-mediated disorders. The authors produced cDNA by 5'RACE using 10-nucleotide random UMIs. Sequencing of 15-18 subjects in each run yielded over 180 million TCR-beta sequences. TCRdb re-derived calls from the 5' RACE reads in MiXCR, one entry per CDR3 protein. The sample has over 50,000 distinct CDR3 sequences, approximately 5.1% seen once. Findings of the study overall: Neither clinical nor MRI features showed any association with the multiple sclerosis repertoire cluster, and the authors stated that larger cohorts are needed.

The germline gives CDR1 SQVTM, CDR2 ANQGSEA. The V and J ends lost 1 base and 4 bases respectively, with 10 bases between them. This CDR3 is built from 13 residues. Sequenced sample: PBMCs. The receptor was isolated from a human donor with multiple sclerosis. The donor label of this sample is uncertain. The chain combines TRBV29-1 with TRBJ2-5; maybe TRBD2 (6 bases). The CDR3 DNA reads as TGCAGCGTTGAAGTTGGGAGGAGAGAGACCCAGTACTTC. Translating gives CSVEVGRRETQYF.